This is a list of T cell receptor beta chains from one sample in a study of cytomegalovirus exposure and HLA in healthy donors. Some clones are missing from TCRdb's copy, which holds only in-frame ones; the method was immunoSEQ multiplex PCR. This sample's table has under 200,000 clones. Specimen: PBMCs. These receptors came from a young man in good health and CMV-seronegative. Each CDR3 is given with its conserved first and last residue. The D gene is left open where the match is weak.

d_gene: TRBD1
v_gene: TRBV10-1
j_gene: TRBJ1-1
len: 14
CDR3aa: CASSAGQGNTEAFF
CDR3nt: TGCGCCAGCAGTGCGGGACAGGGGAACACTGAAGCTTTCTTT

d_gene: -
v_gene: TRBV2
j_gene: TRBJ1-1
len: 16
CDR3aa: CASSERNSNMNTEAFF
CDR3nt: TGTGCCAGCAGTGAACGCAACAGTAACATGAACACTGAAGCTTTCTTT

d_gene: TRBD2
v_gene: TRBV5-6
j_gene: TRBJ2-7
len: 17
CDR3aa: CASSLWLAGVSSYEQYF
CDR3nt: TGTGCCAGCAGCTTGTGGCTAGCGGGGGTAAGCTCCTACGAGCAGTACTTC

d_gene: -
v_gene: TRBV5-1
j_gene: TRBJ2-1
len: 16
CDR3aa: CASSLATDFSYNEQFF
CDR3nt: TGCGCCAGCAGCTTGGCTACAGATTTCTCCTACAATGAGCAGTTCTTC

d_gene: TRBD2
v_gene: TRBV5-4
j_gene: TRBJ2-1
len: 15
CDR3aa: CASSLGLAGYNEQFF
CDR3nt: TGTGCCAGCAGCTTGGGACTAGCGGGGTACAATGAGCAGTTCTTC

d_gene: -
v_gene: TRBV4-2
j_gene: TRBJ1-2
len: 13
CDR3aa: CASSQGQGLGYTF
CDR3nt: TGTGCCAGCAGCCAAGGTCAGGGTCTTGGCTACACCTTC

d_gene: -
v_gene: TRBV2
j_gene: TRBJ1-6
len: 16
CDR3aa: CASSDQALRDNSPLHF
CDR3nt: TGTGCCAGCAGTGATCAGGCCCTACGTGATAATTCACCCCTCCACTTT

d_gene: -
v_gene: TRBV2
j_gene: TRBJ1-3
len: 15
CDR3aa: CASSQQSVSGNTIYF
CDR3nt: TGTGCCAGCAGCCAACAGAGTGTCTCTGGAAACACCATATATTTT

d_gene: TRBD2
v_gene: TRBV6-1
j_gene: TRBJ2-5
len: 16
CDR3aa: CASSEAAGGRQETQYF
CDR3nt: TGTGCCAGCAGTGAAGCGGCGGGGGGGCGCCAAGAGACCCAGTACTTC

d_gene: TRBD2
v_gene: TRBV5-1
j_gene: TRBJ2-3
len: 16
CDR3aa: CASSPGLAGATDTQYF
CDR3nt: TGCGCCAGCAGCCCCGGACTAGCGGGAGCCACAGATACGCAGTATTTT

d_gene: TRBD1
v_gene: TRBV11-2
j_gene: TRBJ2-1
len: 16
CDR3aa: CASSLEGTGDIDEQFF
CDR3nt: TGTGCCAGCAGCTTAGAGGGGACAGGGGATATCGATGAGCAGTTCTTC

d_gene: TRBD1
v_gene: TRBV10-3
j_gene: TRBJ1-4
len: 16
CDR3aa: CAISEGTGVGNEKLFF
CDR3nt: TGTGCCATCAGTGAGGGGACAGGGGTCGGTAACGAAAAACTGTTTTTT

d_gene: -
v_gene: TRBV6-1
j_gene: TRBJ2-6
len: 14
CDR3aa: CASNPRVGANVLTF
CDR3nt: TGTGCCAGCAATCCCAGGGTTGGGGCCAACGTCCTGACTTTC

d_gene: TRBD1
v_gene: TRBV18
j_gene: TRBJ1-4
len: 17
CDR3aa: CASSYQGGAERGEKLFF
CDR3nt: TGTGCCAGCTCATACCAGGGGGGAGCTGAGCGAGGTGAAAAACTGTTTTTT

d_gene: TRBD1
v_gene: TRBV28
j_gene: TRBJ1-1
len: 14
CDR3aa: CASSEGQGDTEAFF
CDR3nt: TGTGCCAGCAGTGAAGGACAGGGTGACACTGAAGCTTTCTTT

d_gene: -
v_gene: TRBV6-1
j_gene: TRBJ2-7
len: 13
CDR3aa: CASSERGAWEQYF
CDR3nt: TGTGCCAGCAGTGAACGGGGGGCTTGGGAGCAGTACTTC

d_gene: TRBD1
v_gene: TRBV7-2
j_gene: TRBJ2-1
len: 12
CDR3aa: CASSLEWTGGVF
CDR3nt: TGTGCCAGCAGCTTAGAGTGGACAGGGGGTGTCTTC

d_gene: -
v_gene: TRBV7-2
j_gene: TRBJ2-1
len: 15
CDR3aa: CASSLAGAVYNEQFF
CDR3nt: TGTGCCAGCAGCTTGGCGGGGGCGGTCTACAATGAGCAGTTCTTC

d_gene: TRBD1
v_gene: TRBV7-2
j_gene: TRBJ1-3
len: 19
CDR3aa: CASSLRSAGGGFSGNTIYF
CDR3nt: TGTGCCAGCAGCTTACGCAGTGCAGGGGGCGGTTTTTCTGGAAACACCATATATTTT

d_gene: TRBD1
v_gene: TRBV29-1
j_gene: TRBJ2-1
len: 15
CDR3aa: CSARTGGLAYNEQFF
CDR3nt: TGCAGCGCCCGAACAGGGGGCCTTGCCTACAATGAGCAGTTCTTC

d_gene: -
v_gene: TRBV19
j_gene: TRBJ1-4
len: 13
CDR3aa: CASSAESNEKLFF
CDR3nt: TGTGCCAGTAGCGCTGAGAGTAATGAAAAACTGTTTTTT

d_gene: TRBD2
v_gene: TRBV4-3
j_gene: TRBJ2-1
len: 16
CDR3aa: CASSQDSGGSYNEQFF
CDR3nt: TGCGCCAGCAGCCAGGATAGCGGGGGGTCCTACAATGAGCAGTTCTTC

d_gene: -
v_gene: TRBV9
j_gene: TRBJ1-4
len: 18
CDR3aa: CASSVGGGYPTLNEKLFF
CDR3nt: TGTGCCAGCAGCGTGGGCGGGGGTTATCCCACACTTAATGAAAAACTGTTTTTT

d_gene: -
v_gene: TRBV4-1
j_gene: TRBJ1-2
len: 14
CDR3aa: CASSQEFASYGYTF
CDR3nt: TGCGCCAGCAGCCAAGAGTTTGCGAGCTATGGCTACACCTTC

d_gene: TRBD1
v_gene: TRBV10-3
j_gene: TRBJ1-6
len: 14
CDR3aa: CAITRDRDNSPLHF
CDR3nt: TGTGCCATCACCCGGGACAGGGATAATTCACCCCTCCACTTT

d_gene: TRBD1
v_gene: TRBV5-1
j_gene: TRBJ1-4
len: 16
CDR3aa: CASSLGQGAVGEKLFF
CDR3nt: TGCGCCAGCAGCCTGGGACAGGGGGCAGTAGGGGAAAAACTGTTTTTT

d_gene: TRBD2
v_gene: TRBV4-1
j_gene: TRBJ2-2
len: 18
CDR3aa: CASSMDPGLAGNTGELFF
CDR3nt: TGCGCCAGCAGCATGGATCCGGGACTAGCGGGAAACACCGGGGAGCTGTTTTTT

d_gene: -
v_gene: TRBV5-1
j_gene: TRBJ2-7
len: 15
CDR3aa: CASSLNPGGDYEQYF
CDR3nt: TGCGCCAGCAGCTTGAATCCCGGAGGGGACTACGAGCAGTACTTC

d_gene: -
v_gene: TRBV19
j_gene: TRBJ1-5
len: 14
CDR3aa: CASSPPGENQPQHF
CDR3nt: TGTGCCAGTAGTCCCCCAGGGGAAAACCAGCCCCAGCATTTT

d_gene: -
v_gene: TRBV10-3
j_gene: TRBJ1-2
len: 17
CDR3aa: CAISGRELGTAGYGYTF
CDR3nt: TGTGCCATCAGTGGCCGAGAGCTCGGAACAGCGGGCTATGGCTACACCTTC

d_gene: -
v_gene: TRBV7-2
j_gene: TRBJ2-7
len: 15
CDR3aa: CASSSGGTAIWEQYF
CDR3nt: TGTGCCAGCAGCTCGGGCGGGACAGCCATATGGGAGCAGTACTTC

d_gene: -
v_gene: TRBV4-2
j_gene: TRBJ1-6
len: 14
CDR3aa: CASSPWSPDSPLHF
CDR3nt: TGTGCCAGCAGCCCCTGGAGCCCGGATTCACCCCTCCACTTT

d_gene: -
v_gene: TRBV6-5
j_gene: TRBJ1-1
len: 15
CDR3aa: CASSYAHGSRSGAFF
CDR3nt: TGTGCCAGCAGTTACGCCCATGGGAGTAGGAGCGGAGCTTTCTTT

d_gene: TRBD2
v_gene: TRBV5-4
j_gene: TRBJ2-1
len: 17
CDR3aa: CASSLGGTSGLTNEQFF
CDR3nt: TGTGCCAGCAGCTTGGGGGGGACTAGCGGGCTGACCAATGAGCAGTTCTTC

d_gene: -
v_gene: TRBV9
j_gene: TRBJ2-7
len: 15
CDR3aa: CASSPLGGASYEQYF
CDR3nt: TGTGCCAGCAGCCCGCTCGGGGGAGCCTCCTACGAGCAGTACTTC

d_gene: -
v_gene: TRBV6-1
j_gene: TRBJ1-2
len: 13
CDR3aa: CASSGRGVYGYTF
CDR3nt: TGTGCCAGCAGTGGGCGGGGCGTCTATGGCTACACCTTC

d_gene: -
v_gene: TRBV7-8
j_gene: TRBJ2-1
len: 14
CDR3aa: CASSFAAATNEQFF
CDR3nt: TGTGCCAGCAGCTTTGCAGCGGCCACCAATGAGCAGTTCTTC

d_gene: TRBD1
v_gene: TRBV6-5
j_gene: TRBJ2-7
len: 16
CDR3aa: CASSYSRDRSPYEQYF
CDR3nt: TGTGCCAGCAGTTACTCTCGGGACAGAAGCCCCTACGAGCAGTACTTC

d_gene: -
v_gene: TRBV5-6
j_gene: TRBJ2-3
len: 14
CDR3aa: CASSLAGSADTQYF
CDR3nt: TGTGCCAGCAGCTTGGCGGGGTCGGCAGATACGCAGTATTTT

d_gene: -
v_gene: TRBV28
j_gene: TRBJ2-7
len: 10
CDR3aa: CASSGNEQYF
CDR3nt: TGTGCCAGTTCAGGGAACGAGCAGTACTTC